The 15 T cell receptor beta chains reported below all come from one sample, sequenced in a study of CD8 T cells in Susac syndrome. The RNA, 0.5 to 1 ug, was put through reverse transcription using random hexamers. TCRdb independently ran MiXCR on the immunoSEQ multiplex PCR reads; one entry per CDR3 protein. Of more than 150,000 distinct CDR3 sequences listed, about 95% are singletons. Sequencing was carried out using CD4+ T cells from PBMCs. These receptors were taken from a human donor with Susac syndrome.

The chain carries TRBV4-1 and TRBJ1-2; TRBD1 might be the D (5 bases). Germline lookup yields CDR1 MGHRA and CDR2 YSYEKL. The V end was cut by 0 bases, the J end by 12 bases, with 17 bases between. This CDR3 region has 14 residues. The CDR3 loop is CASSQEKVGVSHTF. The CDR3 nucleotides read TGCGCCAGCAGCCAAGAAAAGGTGGGGGTAAGCCACACCTTC.

The chain uses TRBV11-2 and TRBJ2-3, with a tentative D call TRBD2 (5 bases). The CDR3 length is 12 residues. The germline V and J ends were trimmed by 5 bases and 4 bases, with 7 bases remaining between them. Germline CDR1 and CDR2: SGHAT and FQNNGV. CDR3 in amino acids: CASSPGSDTQYF. The CDR3 coding sequence is TGTGCCAGCAGCCCGGGGTCAGATACGCAGTATTTT.

This clonotype was counted a single time. The chain recombines TRBV7-2 with TRBJ2-1, with 10 bases lining up with TRBD2. There are 16 residues in the CDR3. V trimming: 4 bases; J trimming: 8 bases; junction bases outside the gene matches: 11. Germline CDR1 reads SGHTA; CDR2 reads FQGNSA. CDR3 sequence reads: CASSSSGGALTDEQFF. The CDR3 DNA sequence: TGTGCCAGCAGCTCCAGCGGGGGGGCTTTGACCGATGAGCAGTTCTTC.

The chain couples TRBV20-1 to TRBJ2-1; 9 nucleotides agree with TRBD2. The germline gives CDR1 DFQATT, CDR2 SNEGSKA (reference sequence). J gave up 4 bases and V 4 bases, and 11 bases lay outside the gene matches. This CDR3 is built from 16 residues. In DNA, the CDR3 is TGCAGTGCTACCGCGCCTGGGCTAGCGGGGTACAATGAGCAGTTCTTC. Translated, it gives CSATAPGLAGYNEQFF.

The V call is TRBV5-4, the J call TRBJ2-2; a weak D match, TRBD1 (5 bases). Trimming took off 3 bases at V and 5 bases at J, with 8 bases between the two ends. This CDR3 has 13 amino acids. The V gene's germline CDR1 is SGHNT and CDR2 YYREEE (reference sequence). The CDR3: CASSSRVTGELFF. CDR3 nucleotides: TGTGCCAGCAGCTCCAGGGTAACCGGGGAGCTGTTTTTT.

This chain joins TRBV4-1 and TRBJ2-6; the match to TRBD2 covers 9 bases. This CDR3 comprises 16 residues. The J segment lost 2 bases and the V segment lost 7 bases, leaving 6 bases of the junction unmatched. CDR1 is MGHRA, CDR2 YSYEKL, per germline. CDR3 sequence reads: CASTGAGGAGANVLTF. The CDR3 DNA sequence: TGCGCCAGCACCGGGGCGGGGGGGGCTGGGGCCAACGTCCTGACTTTC.

This clonotype was seen a single time. The chain employs TRBV25-1 and TRBJ1-2, with D perhaps TRBD1 (5 bases). Trimming took 3 bases from V and 8 from J, leaving 13 bases between them. The CDR3 is 13 amino acids. The germline V gene encodes CDR1 MGHDK and CDR2 SYGVNS. DNA for the CDR3: TGTGCCAGCAGTGAGGTTTCCGGGGACGGCTACACCTTC. Residues: CASSEVSGDGYTF.

The chain links TRBV20-1 to TRBJ2-4, with D hard to call. Deletions cut 0 bases from V and 0 bases from J, with 6 bases between. The CDR3 length is 14 residues. Looked up from germline, CDR1 is DFQATT and CDR2 is SNEGSKA (reference sequence). The CDR3 here is CSARDQKAKNIQYF. CDR3 in DNA: TGCAGTGCTAGAGATCAGAAAGCCAAAAACATTCAGTACTTC.

The chain is built from TRBV20-1 and TRBJ2-5, with D perhaps given as TRBD1 or TRBD2 (5 bases each). The CDR3 runs 14 residues. V was cut by 5 bases and J by 1 base, with 14 bases left in between. In germline, CDR1 is DFQATT, CDR2 SNEGSKA (reference sequence). As DNA, the CDR3 is TGCAGTGCTCCTAGGGACGGCTCCCAAGAGACCCAGTACTTC. As protein: CSAPRDGSQETQYF.

The rearrangement links TRBV20-1 to TRBJ2-7; 11 bases line up with TRBD1. CDR3 size: 16 residues. CDR1 and CDR2 (germline): DFQATT, SNEGSKA (reference sequence). V shed 5 bases and J 4 bases; nucleotides not matched to a gene: 13. CDR3 in amino acids: CSAPDRGQNSPYEQYF. DNA for the CDR3: TGCAGTGCTCCGGACAGGGGGCAAAATTCCCCTTACGAGCAGTACTTC.

The rearrangement uses TRBV10-2 and TRBJ1-2; possibly TRBD1 for D (5 bases). CDR1 is WSHSY, CDR2 SAAADI, per germline. Trimming stripped 0 bases from V and 8 bases from J, with 13 bases between. The CDR3 contains 14 residues. The CDR3: CASSESGGEVGYTF. CDR3 coding DNA: TGCGCCAGCAGTGAGTCGGGGGGGGAGGTCGGCTACACCTTC.

The V gene is TRBV29-1, the J gene TRBJ2-6; possible D gene TRBD1, 7 bases. The CDR3 totals 19 residues. Germline-derived CDR1 and CDR2 are SQVTM and ANQGSEA. V lost 6 bases to trimming and J lost 1 base, with 25 bases between them. CDR3 DNA: TGCAGCGTCATCCCAGGAGGGGGGACAGTTTCTTCTGGGGCCAACGTCCTGACTTTC. It codes for CSVIPGGGTVSSGANVLTF. The whole variable domain, remainder taken from reference TRBV29-1 and TRBJ2-6, is SAVISQKPSRDICQRGTSLTIQCQVDSQVTMMFWYRQQPGQSLTLIATANQGSEATYESGFVIDKFPISRPNLTFSTLTVSNMSPEDSSIYLCSVIPGGGTVSSGANVLTFGAGSRLTVL.

This clonotype is a singleton in its sample. The chain is built from TRBV20-1 and TRBJ1-4, with D uncertain. From germline, CDR1 is DFQATT and CDR2 SNEGSKA (reference sequence). This CDR3 comprises 14 residues. Trimming shortened V by 0 bases and J by 7 bases, and 12 bases separated the two germline ends. The CDR3 DNA is TGCAGTGCTAGAGATTACGAGAGGAGTGAAAAACTGTTTTTT. Translated, it gives CSARDYERSEKLFF.

CDR3 sequence: CASSQVGGTEAFF. The CDR3 nucleotides read TGTGCCAGCAGCCAAGTTGGAGGTACTGAAGCTTTCTTT. The rearrangement joins TRBV3-1 to TRBJ1-1, with no clear D. This CDR3 comprises 13 residues. CDR1 LGHDT and CDR2 YNNKEL come from the germline V gene (reference sequence). With 1 base removed from V and 5 bases from J, the gap between germline ends came to 8 bases.

CDR3 residues: CASPTQGNSPLHF. CDR3 DNA: TGTGCCAGCCCGACGCAGGGAAATTCACCCCTCCACTTT. The genes are TRBV6-5 and TRBJ1-6, with D perhaps matching TRBD1 (5 bases). CDR3 size: 13 residues. V dropped 8 bases and J dropped 7 bases, with 12 bases sitting between them. Germline lookup yields CDR1 MNHEY and CDR2 SVGAGI.